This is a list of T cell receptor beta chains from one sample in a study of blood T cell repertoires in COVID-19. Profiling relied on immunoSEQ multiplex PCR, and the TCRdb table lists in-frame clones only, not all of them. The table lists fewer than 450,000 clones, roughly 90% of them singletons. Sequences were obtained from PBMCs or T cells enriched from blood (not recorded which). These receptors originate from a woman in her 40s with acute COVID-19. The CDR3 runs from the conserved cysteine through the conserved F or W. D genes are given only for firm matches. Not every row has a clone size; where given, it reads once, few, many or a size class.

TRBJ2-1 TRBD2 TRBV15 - CATSRDLRGGSYNEQFF TGTGCCACCAGCAGAGATCTGCGGGGGGGATCCTACAATGAGCAGTTCTTC
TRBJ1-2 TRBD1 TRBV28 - CASSFDRDYGYTF TGTGCCAGCAGTTTTGACAGGGACTATGGCTACACCTTC
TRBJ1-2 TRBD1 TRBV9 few CASSVGQGYGYTF TGTGCCAGCAGCGTCGGACAGGGCTATGGCTACACCTTC
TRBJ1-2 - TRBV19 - CASSIDVQIYGYTF TGTGCCAGTAGTATAGATGTACAGATCTATGGCTACACCTTC
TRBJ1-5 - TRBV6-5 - CASSYNARGRNQPQHF TGTGCCAGCAGTTACAACGCCAGGGGCCGGAATCAGCCCCAGCATTTT
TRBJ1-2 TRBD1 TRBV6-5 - CASRRGQGNSYGYTF TGTGCCAGCAGGAGAGGACAGGGGAATAGTTATGGCTACACCTTC
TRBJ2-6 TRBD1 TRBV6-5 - CASSFSGGSGANVLTF TGTGCCAGCAGTTTCTCAGGGGGCTCTGGGGCCAACGTCCTGACTTTC
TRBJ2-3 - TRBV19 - CASSIEGLADTQYF TGTGCCAGTAGTATAGAGGGACTTGCAGATACGCAGTATTTT
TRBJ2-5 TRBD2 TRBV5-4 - CASSLPLAGDETQYF TGTGCCAGCAGCCTTCCATTAGCGGGGGACGAGACCCAGTACTTC
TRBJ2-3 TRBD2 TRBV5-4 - CASSLGRGRNTDTQYF TGTGCCAGCAGCTTAGGGAGGGGTCGAAACACAGATACGCAGTATTTT
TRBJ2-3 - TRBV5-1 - CASSFVAGSTDTQYF TGCGCCAGCAGCTTCGTAGCAGGGAGCACAGATACGCAGTATTTT
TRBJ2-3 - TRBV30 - CAWRTGGETDTQYF TGTGCCTGGAGAACAGGGGGGGAAACAGATACGCAGTATTTT
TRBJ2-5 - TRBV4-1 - CASSPRDTQETQYF TGCGCCAGCAGCCCTAGGGACACCCAAGAGACCCAGTACTTC
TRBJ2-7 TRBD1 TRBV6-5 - CASIAPGQGNEQYF TGTGCCAGCATTGCCCCGGGACAGGGTAACGAGCAGTACTTC
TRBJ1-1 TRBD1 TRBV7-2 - CASSPRQGRHTEAFF TGTGCCAGCAGCCCGCGACAGGGTCGCCACACTGAAGCTTTCTTT
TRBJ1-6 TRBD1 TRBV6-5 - CASSQGTGRSPLHF TGTGCCAGCAGTCAGGGGACAGGGCGGTCACCCCTCCACTTT
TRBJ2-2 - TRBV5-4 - CASSLQFTGGDTGELFF TGTGCCAGCAGCTTGCAGTTTACAGGTGGGGACACCGGGGAGCTGTTTTTT
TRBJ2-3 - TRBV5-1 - CASRLEGTDTQYF TGCGCCAGCAGGTTAGAGGGCACAGATACGCAGTATTTT
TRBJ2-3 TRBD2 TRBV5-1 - CASSSPGTSGGPRSTDTQYF TGCGCCAGCAGCTCACCGGGGACTAGCGGGGGCCCACGGAGCACAGATACGCAGTATTTT
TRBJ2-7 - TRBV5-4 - CASSPPNRDSYEQYF TGTGCCAGCAGCCCACCTAACAGGGACTCCTACGAGCAGTACTTC
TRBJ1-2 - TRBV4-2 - CASSQDITGTAVFVGYTF TGTGCCAGCAGCCAAGATATAACAGGGACGGCTGTTTTTGTCGGCTACACCTTC
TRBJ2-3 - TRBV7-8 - CASSSSGLTDTQYF TGTGCCAGCAGCTCCTCAGGGCTTACAGATACGCAGTATTTT
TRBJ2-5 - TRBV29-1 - CSVPSGNQETQYF TGCAGCGTGCCTTCGGGGAACCAAGAGACCCAGTACTTC
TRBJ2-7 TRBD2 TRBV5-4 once CASSLRGGSYEQYF TGTGCCAGCAGCTTGCGGGGGGGTTCCTACGAGCAGTACTTC
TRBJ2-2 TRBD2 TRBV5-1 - CASSLASGANTGELFF TGCGCCAGCAGCTTGGCTAGCGGCGCGAACACCGGGGAGCTGTTTTTT
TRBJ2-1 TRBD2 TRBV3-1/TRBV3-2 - CASSQVRLAGGLGNEQFF TGTGCCAGCAGCCAAGTTAGACTAGCGGGGGGGCTAGGCAATGAGCAGTTCTTC
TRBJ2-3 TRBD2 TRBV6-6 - CASRRRGLAEPTDTQYF TGTGCCAGCAGACGAAGGGGACTAGCGGAGCCCACAGATACGCAGTATTTT
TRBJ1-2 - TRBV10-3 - CAISEVGPNRDANYGYTF TGTGCCATCAGTGAGGTGGGGCCCAACAGGGACGCTAACTATGGCTACACCTTC
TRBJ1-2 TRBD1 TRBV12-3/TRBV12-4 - CASRQQGRYTF TGTGCCAGCAGGCAACAGGGGCGCTACACCTTC